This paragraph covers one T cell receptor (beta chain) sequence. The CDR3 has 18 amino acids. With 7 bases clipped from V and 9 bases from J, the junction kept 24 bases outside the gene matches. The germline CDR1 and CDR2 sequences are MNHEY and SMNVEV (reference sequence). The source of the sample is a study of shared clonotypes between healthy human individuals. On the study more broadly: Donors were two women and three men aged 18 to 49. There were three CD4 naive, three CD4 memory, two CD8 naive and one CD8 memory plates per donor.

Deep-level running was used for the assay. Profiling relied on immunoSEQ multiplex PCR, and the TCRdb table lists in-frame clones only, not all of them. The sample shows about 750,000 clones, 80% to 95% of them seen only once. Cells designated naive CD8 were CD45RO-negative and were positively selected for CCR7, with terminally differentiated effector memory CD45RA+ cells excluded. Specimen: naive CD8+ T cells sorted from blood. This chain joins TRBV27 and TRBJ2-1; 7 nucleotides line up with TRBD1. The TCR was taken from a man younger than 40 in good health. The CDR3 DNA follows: TGTGCCAGCATTCCCCCACCCGGAGAGGGGGCGATTATAACTGAGCAGTTCTTC. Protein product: CASIPPPGEGAIITEQFF.